This paragraph covers one T cell receptor beta chain sequence. What it binds is not known. With V trimmed by 4 bases and J by 8 bases, 8 bases remained unmatched. The V gene's germline CDR1 is KGHDR and CDR2 SFDVKD. There are 15 residues in the CDR3. The assay was immunoSEQ multiplex PCR, and TCRdb's table has in-frame clones only and misses some. The repertoire consists of a few hundred thousand clones, with 83% occurring once and the leading ten covering roughly 7.4%. This sample is drawn from a study of Ad26.COV2.S vaccination and SARS-CoV-2 variants. Looking at the study overall: Doses of Ad26.COV2.S were injected into muscle once or twice, 56 days apart. Study findings and constraints: Recipients of vaccine and of placebo showed similar breadth of their non-spike TCR repertoires.

The treatment denotes: about 20 received Ad26.COV2.S at low or high dose, single or two shots; roughly five received placebo; per-sample allocation not given. The samples were gathered on day 63 after the first injection of vaccine or placebo. This sample comprised peripheral blood, obtained in a trial of Ad26.COV2.S vaccine versus placebo. The clonotype comes from a person between 18 and 65 years old who received the Ad26.COV2.S COVID-19 vaccine or a placebo. The J gene is TRBJ2-4, the V gene TRBV24-1, with 9 positions matching TRBD1. The DNA of the CDR3 is TGTGCCACCAGTGAACCGGGACAGGGAGGCGACATTCAGTACTTC. It codes for CATSEPGQGGDIQYF.